The rows below give T cell receptor beta chains drawn from one sample of a study of blood T cell repertoires in COVID-19. Repertoires were generated with immunoSEQ multiplex PCR, while TCRdb's copy carries only in-frame clones and drops some. Of over 85,000 clones detected, approximately 72% appear once; the ten largest clones hold approximately 25%. Sequencing was done on a sample of peripheral blood. The receptors were gathered from a man aged 70-80 years with acute or convalescent COVID-19. Each CDR3 is given with its conserved first and last residue. The D gene is left open where the match is weak. Size values are once, few and many counts, or a class for expanded clones, and some rows have none.

abundance: -; j_gene: TRBJ2-1; d_gene: TRBD2; v_gene: TRBV4-2; CDR3nt: TGTGCCAGCAGCCAAGAGGGGACTAGCGGGAACGGGAATGAGCAGTTCTTC; CDR3aa: CASSQEGTSGNGNEQFF
abundance: once; j_gene: TRBJ1-3; d_gene: -; v_gene: TRBV27; CDR3nt: TGTGCCAGTCGTCCCGGGATACCAGGGGTAACAGGAAGAAACACCATATATTTT; CDR3aa: CASRPGIPGVTGRNTIYF
abundance: -; j_gene: TRBJ2-7; d_gene: -; v_gene: TRBV6-1; CDR3nt: TGTGCCAGCAGTGAAACCACAGGGTCCGAGCAGTACTTC; CDR3aa: CASSETTGSEQYF
abundance: -; j_gene: TRBJ2-1; d_gene: -; v_gene: TRBV15; CDR3nt: TGTGCCACCAGCAGCGGCTACAATGAGCAGTTCTTC; CDR3aa: CATSSGYNEQFF
abundance: -; j_gene: TRBJ1-5; d_gene: TRBD1; v_gene: TRBV7-9; CDR3nt: TGTGCCAGCAGCCGACAGGGTAGCAATCAGCCCCAGCATTTT; CDR3aa: CASSRQGSNQPQHF
abundance: few; j_gene: TRBJ2-3; d_gene: -; v_gene: TRBV28; CDR3nt: TGTGCCAGCAGCCTAGGGGGGGAGATCACAGATACGCAGTATTTT; CDR3aa: CASSLGGEITDTQYF
abundance: -; j_gene: TRBJ2-2; d_gene: -; v_gene: TRBV7-2; CDR3nt: TGTGCCAGCAGCTTAGAACACGCGAACACCGGGGAGCTGTTTTTT; CDR3aa: CASSLEHANTGELFF
abundance: -; j_gene: TRBJ2-1; d_gene: -; v_gene: TRBV19; CDR3nt: TGTGCCAGTACCTATCGAGGCGGGTACTCCAATGAGCAGTTCTTC; CDR3aa: CASTYRGGYSNEQFF
abundance: once; j_gene: TRBJ2-3; d_gene: TRBD2; v_gene: TRBV7-8; CDR3nt: TGTGCCAGCAGAGTCCAGCGGGAGCCCCGGGGAGATACGCAGTATTTT; CDR3aa: CASRVQREPRGDTQYF
abundance: -; j_gene: TRBJ2-7; d_gene: TRBD2; v_gene: TRBV25-1; CDR3nt: TGTGCCAGCAGTGGAACTAGCGGGAGGGCGTTCGAGCAGTACTTC; CDR3aa: CASSGTSGRAFEQYF
abundance: -; j_gene: TRBJ2-1; d_gene: TRBD1; v_gene: TRBV7-2; CDR3nt: TGTGCCAGCAGCCCCGGACAGGGATACAATGAGCAGTTCTTC; CDR3aa: CASSPGQGYNEQFF
abundance: -; j_gene: TRBJ2-5; d_gene: -; v_gene: TRBV6-6; CDR3nt: TGTGCCAGCGGGCTGAAGACCCAGTACTTC; CDR3aa: CASGLKTQYF
abundance: few; j_gene: TRBJ2-2; d_gene: TRBD2; v_gene: TRBV2; CDR3nt: TGTGCCAGCAGACCAGGGACTAGCGGCGCCGGGGAGCTGTTTTTT; CDR3aa: CASRPGTSGAGELFF
abundance: -; j_gene: TRBJ2-7; d_gene: TRBD1; v_gene: TRBV29-1; CDR3nt: TGCAGCGCTCGGACAGGGACGTACGAGCAGTACTTC; CDR3aa: CSARTGTYEQYF
abundance: -; j_gene: TRBJ1-1; d_gene: TRBD1; v_gene: TRBV29-1; CDR3nt: TGCAGCGTTGAAGATCTTAGGAGGGGGCGATACACTGAAGCTTTCTTT; CDR3aa: CSVEDLRRGRYTEAFF
abundance: once; j_gene: TRBJ2-1; d_gene: -; v_gene: TRBV7-6; CDR3nt: TGTGCCAGCAGCCCGAGACAGGACCCCTACAATGAGCAGTTCTTC; CDR3aa: CASSPRQDPYNEQFF
abundance: once; j_gene: TRBJ1-2; d_gene: TRBD1; v_gene: TRBV15; CDR3nt: TGTGCCACCAGCAGGGACAGGAACTATGGCTACACCTTC; CDR3aa: CATSRDRNYGYTF
abundance: few; j_gene: TRBJ2-7; d_gene: -; v_gene: TRBV1; CDR3nt: TGCACCAGCAGCCAAGATTCCCTTAAAGCGGGAGCTACCTTTTCCTACGAGCAGTACTTC; CDR3aa: CTSSQDSLKAGATFSYEQYF
abundance: -; j_gene: TRBJ2-3; d_gene: -; v_gene: TRBV9; CDR3nt: TGTGCCAGCACCACCCGGGACTTCACAGATACGCAGTATTTT; CDR3aa: CASTTRDFTDTQYF
abundance: -; j_gene: TRBJ1-1; d_gene: TRBD1; v_gene: TRBV14; CDR3nt: TGTGCCAGCAGCCAAGATTGGGGGACAGTAAACACTGAAGCTTTCTTT; CDR3aa: CASSQDWGTVNTEAFF
abundance: -; j_gene: TRBJ1-4; d_gene: -; v_gene: TRBV30; CDR3nt: TGTGCCTGGACGGCCGGGGCTAATGAAAAACTGTTTTTT; CDR3aa: CAWTAGANEKLFF
abundance: -; j_gene: TRBJ2-2; d_gene: TRBD2; v_gene: TRBV6-4; CDR3nt: TGTGCCAGCAGTAGCGGGAGCACCGGGGAGCTGTTTTTT; CDR3aa: CASSSGSTGELFF
abundance: -; j_gene: TRBJ2-7; d_gene: -; v_gene: TRBV28; CDR3nt: TGTGCCAGCAGTTTCCTTGGTCCGCGGGCCTACGAGCAGTACTTC; CDR3aa: CASSFLGPRAYEQYF
abundance: -; j_gene: TRBJ1-4; d_gene: TRBD1; v_gene: TRBV28; CDR3nt: TGTGCCAGCATGGGACAGGGGCATGAAAAACTGTTTTTT; CDR3aa: CASMGQGHEKLFF
abundance: -; j_gene: TRBJ1-4; d_gene: -; v_gene: TRBV27; CDR3nt: TGTGCCAGCAGTCGTATGGTAGGGGAGGGAGAAAAACTGTTTTTT; CDR3aa: CASSRMVGEGEKLFF
abundance: -; j_gene: TRBJ2-5; d_gene: TRBD1; v_gene: TRBV29-1; CDR3nt: TGCAGCGTTGAGGACCTCGGGACAGTCGAAGAGACCCAGTACTTC; CDR3aa: CSVEDLGTVEETQYF
abundance: -; j_gene: TRBJ1-5; d_gene: TRBD1; v_gene: TRBV7-2; CDR3nt: TGTGCCAGCAGCTTAGTAGGGGGCGACAATCAGCCCCAGCATTTT; CDR3aa: CASSLVGGDNQPQHF
abundance: -; j_gene: TRBJ1-5; d_gene: -; v_gene: TRBV4-3; CDR3nt: TGCGCCAGCAGCCAAGTGGTAGCAAATCAGCCCCAGCATTTT; CDR3aa: CASSQVVANQPQHF
abundance: -; j_gene: TRBJ1-4; d_gene: -; v_gene: TRBV18; CDR3nt: TGTGCCAGCTCACCCTCCCTTCCGGGCCGGGGTGAAAAACTGTTTTTT; CDR3aa: CASSPSLPGRGEKLFF
abundance: once; j_gene: TRBJ2-2; d_gene: TRBD1; v_gene: TRBV19; CDR3nt: TGTGCCAGTGGAGAGCAAGACAGGGGAGACACCGGGGAGCTGTTTTTT; CDR3aa: CASGEQDRGDTGELFF
abundance: -; j_gene: TRBJ2-2; d_gene: -; v_gene: TRBV28; CDR3nt: TGTGCCAGTCGGGCGAACACCGGGGAGCTGTTTTTT; CDR3aa: CASRANTGELFF
abundance: -; j_gene: TRBJ2-7; d_gene: TRBD2; v_gene: TRBV4-1; CDR3nt: TGCGCCAGCAGCCCCTGGCGGGGGTACTCCTACGAGCAGTACTTC; CDR3aa: CASSPWRGYSYEQYF
abundance: -; j_gene: TRBJ2-1; d_gene: -; v_gene: TRBV14; CDR3nt: TGTGCCAGCAGCCAAGCTGGCGGCAGGGGGCAGTTCTTC; CDR3aa: CASSQAGGRGQFF
abundance: once; j_gene: TRBJ2-7; d_gene: -; v_gene: TRBV7-9; CDR3nt: TGTGCCAGCAGCCCTACGGGAAGCGGTGCCTCCTACGAGCAGTACTTC; CDR3aa: CASSPTGSGASYEQYF
abundance: -; j_gene: TRBJ1-1; d_gene: -; v_gene: TRBV24-1; CDR3nt: TGTGCCACCAGTGATTCAGGAGCCCAGGGGACTGAAGCTTTCTTT; CDR3aa: CATSDSGAQGTEAFF
abundance: few; j_gene: TRBJ1-4; d_gene: TRBD1; v_gene: TRBV10-3; CDR3nt: TGTGCCATCAGTGAGTTCGGACAGGACGAAAAACTGTTTTTT; CDR3aa: CAISEFGQDEKLFF
abundance: -; j_gene: TRBJ2-5; d_gene: TRBD2; v_gene: TRBV4-1; CDR3nt: TGCGCCAGCAGCCCCCAAAGGCTAGCGGGAGTAGAGACCCAGTACTTC; CDR3aa: CASSPQRLAGVETQYF
abundance: -; j_gene: TRBJ2-5; d_gene: -; v_gene: TRBV28; CDR3nt: TGTGCCAGCAGTCCCCTAGAGGCGGGGGAGACCCAGTACTTC; CDR3aa: CASSPLEAGETQYF
abundance: -; j_gene: TRBJ1-2; d_gene: TRBD1; v_gene: TRBV19; CDR3nt: TGTGCCAGTAGTGGAGGGGACAGCTCTAACTATGGCTACACCTTC; CDR3aa: CASSGGDSSNYGYTF
abundance: -; j_gene: TRBJ1-4; d_gene: -; v_gene: TRBV5-8; CDR3nt: TGTGCCAGCAGCCCTGACAGGTCTAATGAAAAACTGTTTTTT; CDR3aa: CASSPDRSNEKLFF
abundance: once; j_gene: TRBJ2-7; d_gene: -; v_gene: TRBV20-1; CDR3nt: TGCAGTGCCCCAGGGGTGGGCGAGCAGTACTTC; CDR3aa: CSAPGVGEQYF
abundance: -; j_gene: TRBJ1-5; d_gene: -; v_gene: TRBV2; CDR3nt: TGTGCCAGCAGTTCCGATCGGGAGGCCCAGCATTTT; CDR3aa: CASSSDREAQHF
abundance: -; j_gene: TRBJ2-3; d_gene: -; v_gene: TRBV19; CDR3nt: TGTGCCAGTAGTGGGGGGCCAGGGGGGACAGATACGCAGTATTTT; CDR3aa: CASSGGPGGTDTQYF
abundance: few; j_gene: TRBJ1-4; d_gene: TRBD1; v_gene: TRBV27; CDR3nt: TGTGCCAGCAGTCCGCCAGGGGGCACTAATGAAAAACTGTTTTTT; CDR3aa: CASSPPGGTNEKLFF
abundance: -; j_gene: TRBJ2-7; d_gene: -; v_gene: TRBV6-6; CDR3nt: TGTGCCAGCACCGACAGAGGAACCTACGAGCAGTACTTC; CDR3aa: CASTDRGTYEQYF
abundance: -; j_gene: TRBJ1-2; d_gene: -; v_gene: TRBV9; CDR3nt: TGTGCCAGCAGCGTAGACGGTAACTATGGCTACACCTTC; CDR3aa: CASSVDGNYGYTF
abundance: -; j_gene: TRBJ2-3; d_gene: -; v_gene: TRBV19; CDR3nt: TGTGCCACCGCACCCGGGACTGATCTCTCTAGCACAGATACGCAGTATTTT; CDR3aa: CATAPGTDLSSTDTQYF
abundance: -; j_gene: TRBJ2-7; d_gene: TRBD2; v_gene: TRBV27; CDR3nt: TGTGCCAGCAGTCCCCGGGGGGGGATCTACGAGCAGTACTTC; CDR3aa: CASSPRGGIYEQYF
abundance: -; j_gene: TRBJ1-3; d_gene: TRBD1; v_gene: TRBV2; CDR3nt: TGTGCCAGCAGTAAACAGGGGAGCTCTGGAAACACCATATATTTT; CDR3aa: CASSKQGSSGNTIYF
abundance: -; j_gene: TRBJ1-4; d_gene: TRBD1; v_gene: TRBV5-1; CDR3nt: TGCGCCAGCAGCCTACAGGGGGCCGGTGAAAAACTGTTTTTT; CDR3aa: CASSLQGAGEKLFF
abundance: -; j_gene: TRBJ2-2; d_gene: -; v_gene: TRBV6-6; CDR3nt: TGTGCCAGCAGCTCCAGAGCGGTCGCGAACACCGGGGAGCTGTTTTTT; CDR3aa: CASSSRAVANTGELFF
abundance: few; j_gene: TRBJ1-4; d_gene: -; v_gene: TRBV6-5; CDR3nt: TGTGCCAGCAGTTACTCGCTTGTTCACGGGGGAAAACTGTTTTTT; CDR3aa: CASSYSLVHGGKLFF
abundance: -; j_gene: TRBJ1-1; d_gene: TRBD1; v_gene: TRBV3-1/TRBV3-2; CDR3nt: TGTGCCAGCAGCCAAGAGAAGACAGGGTTCGCTTTCTTT; CDR3aa: CASSQEKTGFAFF
abundance: few; j_gene: TRBJ2-7; d_gene: TRBD1; v_gene: TRBV2; CDR3nt: TGTGCCAGCAGGGCAGGGGGCGAGCAGTACTTC; CDR3aa: CASRAGGEQYF